This TCR beta chain was profiled in a study of cytomegalovirus exposure and HLA in healthy donors. Study outcomes and limitations: In an earlier analysis, productive rearrangement rates for most beta V segments clustered near 87% or 30%. Evidence from a later analysis indicated that most CMV-associated TCR beta chains looked HLA-restricted.

This clone has just one count. Its antigen remains unknown. Both 60 Vbeta primers and 13 Jbeta primers went into the PCR. Data came from immunoSEQ multiplex PCR; TCRdb stores just in-frame clones and leaves some out. Of around 160,000 clones in the sample, around 86% were seen once. From germline, CDR1 is MNHEY and CDR2 SMNVEV (reference sequence). The V and J ends lost 6 bases and 4 bases respectively, with 13 bases between them. The CDR3 has 14 amino acids. The J gene is TRBJ2-1, the V gene TRBV27, with D unclear. The receptor's source is a man in his fifties or sixties in good health and CMV-seropositive. Sample: PBMCs. This CDR3 is CASRRQNSYNEQFF. The CDR3 nucleotides read TGTGCCAGCAGGCGGCAGAATTCTTACAATGAGCAGTTCTTC.